This T cell receptor beta chain was observed in a study of T cell responses to AZD1222 COVID-19 vaccine. CDR3 size: 15 residues. Trimming took 3 bases from V and 2 from J, leaving 13 bases between them. Germline V gene sequence: CDR1 KGHDR, CDR2 SFDVKD. Produced via immunoSEQ multiplex PCR; TCRdb's table is partial and in-frame only. The sample has roughly 190,000 clones, roughly 90% seen once. The V gene is TRBV24-1, the J gene TRBJ2-7; D remains ambiguous. The receptor comes from an adult in good health. Source: peripheral blood, taken on day 0 of AZD1222 vaccination. CDR3 loop: CATSDPPQGAYEQYF. CDR3 nucleotide sequence: TGTGCCACCAGTGATCCCCCACAAGGAGCCTACGAGCAGTACTTC.